Shown below are 28 T cell receptor beta chains from a single sample sequenced in a study of metastatic and nonmetastatic thyroid tumors. No patient received treatment before thyroid surgery. Using MiXCR, TCRdb re-called clones from the PCR reads. This table holds approximately 25,000 clones, about a quarter found once. The sample taken for sequencing was blood. All receptors derive from a male donor with papillary thyroid cancer or a benign thyroid nodule (not recorded which). Some clones in this sample may be carry-over from other donors' samples.

This clone appeared many times. V and J are TRBV20-1 and TRBJ2-7; 9 bases map to TRBD2. From germline, CDR1 is DFQATT and CDR2 SNEGSKA (reference sequence). This CDR3 spans 13 amino acids. Unmatched junction bases numbered 7, after V lost 6 bases and J lost 4 bases. The DNA of the CDR3 is TGCAGTGCAGGAGGGGCGGGAGGGTACGAGCAGTACTTC. Translating it yields CSAGGAGGYEQYF.

The chain has TRBV5-4 and TRBJ2-7; TRBD1 is a possible D gene (6 bases). The germline V gene encodes CDR1 SGHNT and CDR2 YYREEE (reference sequence). The V gene lost 0 bases and the J gene lost 4 bases, with 14 bases spanning the gap. This CDR3 is 15 amino acids long. This CDR3 reads CASSLVGGSGYEQYF. In nucleotides, the CDR3 is TGTGCCAGCAGCTTGGTAGGGGGATCGGGTTACGAGCAGTACTTC.

The rearrangement uses TRBV19 and TRBJ1-6; the match to TRBD1 covers 7 bases. The germline V gene encodes CDR1 LNHDA and CDR2 SQIVND (reference sequence). V gave up 8 bases and J gave up 0 bases; unmatched junction bases: 4. The CDR3 runs to 15 residues. CDR3: CASGWDSSYNSPLHF. CDR3 nucleotide sequence: TGTGCCAGTGGGTGGGACAGCTCCTATAATTCACCCCTCCACTTT.

In this sample, this clone turned up many times. The V gene is TRBV2, the J gene TRBJ2-7; D is undetermined. V lost 2 bases and J 2 bases, leaving 1 base between the germline ends. The CDR3 extends over 11 amino acids. The V gene's germline CDR1 is SNHLY and CDR2 FYNNEI. The CDR3 loop is CASSEPYEQYF. CDR3 coding DNA: TGTGCCAGCAGTGAACCCTACGAGCAGTACTTC.

This clone was found many times. The CDR3 loop reads CASSRLNTGELFF. The CDR3 DNA reads as TGTGCCAGCAGCCGTTTGAACACCGGGGAGCTGTTTTTT. This rearrangement joins TRBV3-1 to TRBJ2-2; no reliable D call. CDR3 length equals 13 residues. V gave up 4 bases and J gave up 1 base, with 4 bases separating them. The germline V gene has CDR1 LGHDT and CDR2 YNNKEL (reference sequence).

This clone was picked up many times. DNA of the CDR3: TGTGCCACCAGTGATTTACAGGTAGGGGGCTACACCTTC. Protein product: CATSDLQVGGYTF. The chain links TRBV24-1 to TRBJ1-2, with a tentative D call TRBD1 (5 bases). Trimming removed 1 base from V and 8 bases from J, with 10 bases in between. The CDR3 runs to 13 residues. Germline CDR1 and CDR2: KGHDR and SFDVKD.

In regard to this clone: Compared with germline, one end of the junction differs, possibly owing to a read error. The rearrangement links TRBV5-4 to TRBJ2-6, with 9 bases that match TRBD1. The germline V gene encodes CDR1 SGHNT and CDR2 YYREEE (reference sequence). The CDR3 is 17 amino acids. The CDR3: CASSLSTGGSGANVMTF. For the CDR3, the DNA is TGTGCCAGCAGCTTGAGTACAGGGGGCTCTGGGGCCAACGTCATGACTTTC. Filled out from reference TRBV5-4 and TRBJ2-6, the complete variable domain reads ETGVTQSPTHLIKTRGQQVTLRCSSQSGHNTVSWYQQALGQGPQFIFQYYREEENGRGNFPPRFSGLQFPNYSSELNVNALELDDSALYLCASSLSTGGSGANVMTFGAGSRLTVL.

By sample share, this clone is medium-sized. The V gene is TRBV28, the J gene TRBJ1-6, with a weak D call TRBD1 (5 bases). This CDR3 is 15 amino acids long. With 4 bases removed from V and 3 bases from J, the gap between germline ends came to 10 bases. Germline loops: CDR1 MDHEN, CDR2 SYDVKM. Here the CDR3 DNA reads TGTGCCAGCAGTTGGGGACTGAACTATAATTCACCCCTCCACTTT. Translated, it gives CASSWGLNYNSPLHF.

This clone has a count of ten or more. This chain uses TRBV29-1 with TRBJ2-7; tentative D call: TRBD2 (5 bases). Germline CDR1 is SQVTM and CDR2 is ANQGSEA. The CDR3 extends over 11 amino acids. With 7 bases removed from V and 7 bases from J, the gap between germline ends came to 14 bases. The CDR3 nucleotides are TGCAGCGCGGCCCGAGGGTGGGAGCAGTACTTC. Translated: CSAARGWEQYF.

As DNA, the CDR3 is TGTGCCAGCAGTGAACGGGCGGCTTTCTTT. Encoded protein: CASSERAAFF. The genes are TRBV6-1 and TRBJ1-1; D remains unclear. V lost 2 bases and J 11 bases, leaving 6 bases between the germline ends. The CDR3 runs to 10 residues. CDR1 MNHNS and CDR2 SASEGT come from the germline V gene.

This clone is classed as medium-sized. The rearrangement links TRBV12-3 or TRBV12-4 to TRBJ2-7; D is unclear. The CDR3 extends over 12 amino acids. The germline V and J ends were trimmed by 2 bases and 5 bases, with 7 bases remaining between them. CDR3 amino acids: CASSLYRDEQYF. DNA for the CDR3: TGTGCCAGCAGTTTATACCGAGACGAGCAGTACTTC.

This clone was recorded many times. The rearrangement joins TRBV19 to TRBJ1-5; D may be TRBD1 (6 bases). The CDR3 is made up of 19 amino acids. The V gene's germline CDR1 is LNHDA and CDR2 SQIVND (reference sequence). The ends were cut back, 6 bases at V and 1 base at J, with 25 bases in the middle. The CDR3 DNA follows: TGTGCCAGTAGCAGGTTAGGGGGTAGGCCCGACGGAAGCAATCAGCCCCAGCATTTT. Translating it yields CASSRLGGRPDGSNQPQHF.

This clone was recorded at least ten times. The V call is TRBV14, the J call TRBJ2-1; a weak D match, TRBD2 (5 bases). Trimming cost V 4 bases and J 10 bases, with 20 bases left between them. The CDR3 sequence is 15 residues long. Looked up from germline, CDR1 is SGHDN and CDR2 is FVKESK. CDR3 DNA sequence: TGTGCCAGCAGCCGCCAGGAAGCGGCCAAGAGCGAGCAGTTCTTC. Amino acid sequence: CASSRQEAAKSEQFF.

This clone appeared many times. The chain joins TRBV12-3 or TRBV12-4 to TRBJ1-1; tentatively, D is TRBD1 (6 bases). Trimming removed 5 bases at V and 4 bases at J, with 20 bases between. The CDR3 length is 16 residues. As DNA, the CDR3 is TGTGCCAGCAGTAGGGGGGTACGGGCGTATCGCACTGAAGCTTTCTTT. Translation gives CASSRGVRAYRTEAFF.

As to this clone: Germline and junction disagree at one end, which may indicate a read error. The chain recombines TRBV6-5 with TRBJ1-1, with TRBD1 identical over 8 bases. The CDR3 has 18 residues. The germline CDR1 and CDR2 sequences are MNHEY and SVGAGI. This CDR3 is CASIYLAGGAGGYTEAFF. CDR3 bases: TGTGCCAGCATTTACCTAGCAGGGGGCGCGGGTGGGTATACTGAAGCTTTCTTT.

This clone was picked up many times. The rearrangement links TRBV4-1 to TRBJ1-3; D not resolved. The CDR3 extends over 14 amino acids. CDR1 and CDR2 from the germline V gene are MGHRA and YSYEKL. The ends were cut back, 2 bases at V and 4 bases at J, with 9 bases in the middle. The CDR3 here is CASSQTTGGNTIYF. CDR3 bases: TGCGCCAGCAGCCAAACCACGGGGGGAAACACCATATATTTT.

This clone was seen repeatedly, ten times or more. CDR3 protein: CASSELAGGVNIQYF. As DNA, the CDR3 is TGTGCCAGCAGTGAACTAGCGGGAGGAGTAAACATTCAGTACTTC. The V and J genes are TRBV2 and TRBJ2-4; 11 bases fit TRBD2. In germline, CDR1 is SNHLY, CDR2 FYNNEI. V dropped 2 bases and J dropped 6; count of bases not matched to a gene: 3. CDR3 size: 15 residues.

This clone has a handful of counts. This chain links TRBV18 with TRBJ2-2, with no clear D. CDR3 length equals 13 residues. Trimming took off 1 base at V and 3 bases at J, with 3 bases between the two ends. CDR1 is KGHSH, CDR2 LQKENI, per germline. CDR3 protein: CASSPQDTGELFF. For the CDR3, the DNA is TGTGCCAGCTCACCACAGGACACCGGGGAGCTGTTTTTT.

In this sample, this clone turned up many times. The chain employs TRBV5-4 and TRBJ2-3; D gene uncertain. This CDR3 contains 11 residues. CDR1 is SGHNT, CDR2 YYREEE, per germline (reference sequence). Trimming removed 1 base from V and 6 bases from J, with 3 bases in between. CDR3 coding DNA: TGTGCCAGCAGCTTGACCGATACGCAGTATTTT. Protein: CASSLTDTQYF.

There are a few counts of this clone. The chain joins TRBV2 to TRBJ2-7; tentatively, D is TRBD1 or TRBD2 (5 bases each). Between the trimmed V and J ends, which lost 0 bases and 3 bases, there was a span of 12 bases. CDR3 length: 15 amino acids. CDR1 is SNHLY and CDR2 is FYNNEI in the germline V gene. The CDR3 spells CASSEAPGPLYEQYF. The CDR3 bases are TGTGCCAGCAGTGAAGCCCCGGGACCTCTCTACGAGCAGTACTTC. The full variable domain, completed using reference TRBV2 and TRBJ2-7, is EPEVTQTPSHQVTQMGQEVILRCVPISNHLYFYWYRQILGQKVEFLVSFYNNEISEKSEIFDDQFSVERPDGSNFTLKIRSTKLEDSAMYFCASSEAPGPLYEQYFGPGTRLTVT.

This clone was counted ten times or more. The chain has TRBV27 and TRBJ1-5; a possible D gene is TRBD1 (5 bases). The germline V gene encodes CDR1 MNHEY and CDR2 SMNVEV (reference sequence). The CDR3 extends over 15 amino acids. V lost 8 bases and J 2 bases, leaving 16 bases between the germline ends. The chain's CDR3 is CASSWQGRGNQPQHF. CDR3 DNA: TGTGCCAGCTCGTGGCAGGGTCGGGGCAATCAGCCCCAGCATTTT.

In this sample, this clone is medium-sized. The same CDR3 also results from other DNA sequences found in this sample. The chain combines TRBV20-1 with TRBJ2-7, with D perhaps matching TRBD1 (6 bases). V lost 5 bases, J lost 8 bases, and 22 bases lay in between. Germline loops: CDR1 DFQATT, CDR2 SNEGSKA (reference sequence). The CDR3 sequence is 14 residues long. The chain's CDR3 is CSAPPQGQALKQYF. The CDR3 DNA reads TGCAGTGCTCCGCCTCAGGGGCAGGCCCTGAAGCAGTACTTC.

This clone was found a few times. An end of the junction differs from the germline gene, which may be a read error. The chain has TRBV4-1 and TRBJ2-6; TRBD2 matches 8 bases. The CDR3 totals 16 residues. From germline, CDR1 is MGHRA and CDR2 YSYEKL. The CDR3 DNA sequence: TGCTCCAGCAGCTTCGTGGGGAAGCGGGAGACCAACGTCCTGACTTTC. Translation: CSSSFVGKRETNVLTF.

Ten or more counts support this clone. CDR3: CATKTGMNTEAFF. The CDR3 bases are TGTGCCACCAAGACAGGGATGAACACTGAAGCTTTCTTT. The chain couples TRBV6-1 to TRBJ1-1, with 7 bases matching TRBD1. Trimming at V came to 10 bases and at J to 0 bases, leaving 5 bases not matched to a gene. CDR1 is MNHNS, CDR2 SASEGT, per germline. The CDR3 has 13 residues.

This clone was counted ten times or more. The chain employs TRBV4-1 and TRBJ2-5, with 9 bases that match TRBD2. Trimming at V came to 4 bases and at J to 5 bases, leaving 14 bases not matched to a gene. The CDR3 loop spans 17 amino acids. The V gene's germline CDR1 is MGHRA and CDR2 YSYEKL. The CDR3 spells CASSPLNYPGLAETQYF. Written as DNA, the CDR3 is TGCGCCAGCAGCCCTCTAAATTATCCGGGACTAGCCGAGACCCAGTACTTC.

Worth noting for this clone: One end of the junction does not line up with germline, which may come from a read error. The CDR3 is CGSSVTVTDTQYF. The CDR3 region has the DNA TGTGGCAGCAGCGTTACAGTCACAGATACGCAGTATTTT. The chain recombines TRBV11-2 with TRBJ2-3; D uncertain. This CDR3 is 13 amino acids long. Germline loops: CDR1 SGHAT, CDR2 FQNNGV. Full variable domain (rest looked up from reference TRBV11-2 and TRBJ2-3): EAGVAQSPRYKIIEKRQSVAFWCNPISGHATLYWYQQILGQGPKLLIQFQNNGVVDDSQLPKDRFSAERLKGVDSTLKIQPAKLEDSAVYLCGSSVTVTDTQYFGPGTRLTVL.

Ten or more counts support this clone. This CDR3 is also generated by other DNA sequences in the sample. The V call is TRBV4-3, the J call TRBJ1-6; D gene uncertain. Germline-derived CDR1 and CDR2 are LGHNA and YSLEER. The V gene lost 0 bases and the J gene lost 0 bases, with 9 bases spanning the gap. The CDR3 consists of 17 residues. The CDR3 sequence: CASSQDFSSSYNSPLHF. For the CDR3, the DNA is TGCGCCAGCAGCCAAGATTTTAGTAGCTCCTATAATTCACCCCTCCACTTT.

This clone occurred a few times. The chain has TRBV6-1 and TRBJ2-2; D is unclear. This CDR3 region has 14 residues. V was pared by 3 bases and J by 5 bases, with 10 bases between. Looked up from germline, CDR1 is MNHNS and CDR2 is SASEGT. The CDR3 bases are TGTGCCAGCAGTGATCGTCTCGAGACCGGGGAGCTGTTTTTT. Translated: CASSDRLETGELFF.